This T cell receptor (beta chain) derives from a study of early T cells in non-severe SARS-CoV-2 infection. In this sample, this clonotype turned up a few times. Germline CDR1 is DFQATT and CDR2 is SNEGSKA (reference sequence). J was trimmed by 0 bases and V by 2 bases; bases with no gene match: 2. This CDR3 has 15 residues. In TCRdb, the 5' RACE reads were re-called with MiXCR into one record per CDR3 protein. The data hold around 20,000 distinct CDR3 sequences, with about 4% observed a single time. V and J are TRBV20-1 and TRBJ2-7; 12 bases align to TRBD2. The receptor was isolated from an adult who was a healthcare worker with PCR-confirmed SARS-CoV-2 infection or an uninfected control (not recorded which). The sample consisted of whole blood. The CDR3: CSARLAGGSSYEQYF. DNA for the CDR3: TGCAGTGCTAGACTAGCGGGGGGGAGCTCCTACGAGCAGTACTTC.